The next 6 T cell receptor beta chains were all read from a single sample in a study of blood T cell repertoires in COVID-19 (dated by TCRdb to about 2020). Preparation of the library involved the immunoSEQ multiplex PCR assay. Held by TCRdb, this immuneACCESS table contains in-frame sequences only and omits some clones. Under half of the omission traces to an unresolved V gene where checked; the cause of the rest is unknown. Counted in this sample were some 20,000 clones; about four fifths of them appeared once. The top ten clones comprise more than 5.5% of the sample. Input material: peripheral blood. Source of these receptors: a human donor in a cohort sampled during active COVID-19.

V usage is TRBV2 and J usage is TRBJ2-2; 7 bases map to TRBD1. Germline lookup yields CDR1 SNHLY and CDR2 FYNNEI. With 6 bases clipped from V and 4 bases from J, the junction kept 5 bases outside the gene matches. This CDR3 comprises 14 residues. CDR3 bases: TGTGCCAGCAGGGTAGACAGGGCCACCGGGGAGCTGTTTTTT. Protein: CASRVDRATGELFF.

This clone was detected only a few times. The chain is built from TRBV6-5 and TRBJ1-4; 7 bases line up with TRBD1. Germline V lookup: CDR1 MNHEY, CDR2 SVGAGI. The J segment lost 3 bases and the V segment lost 9 bases, leaving 10 bases of the junction unmatched. This CDR3 comprises 15 residues. The CDR3 here is CASATGWSSNEKLFF. CDR3 nucleotides: TGTGCCAGTGCGACAGGGTGGTCGTCTAATGAAAAACTGTTTTTT.

This sequence joins TRBV3-1 (or the pseudogene TRBV3-2) and TRBJ2-4; TRBD2 matches at 7 bases. Per the germline V gene, CDR1 is LGHDT and CDR2 is YNNKEL (reference sequence). V dropped 1 base and J dropped 0; count of bases not matched to a gene: 9. This CDR3 spans 18 amino acids. The CDR3 loop is CASSQVGRTNIAKNIQYF. CDR3 DNA sequence: TGTGCCAGCAGCCAAGTCGGGAGGACCAATATAGCCAAAAACATTCAGTACTTC.

V usage is TRBV13 and J usage is TRBJ1-4; D is ambiguous. V lost 3 bases and J lost 2, with 13 bases in between. This CDR3 region has 16 residues. Germline CDR1 is PRHDT and CDR2 is FYEKMQ (reference sequence). The CDR3 loop is CASSFGGMNTNEKLFF. CDR3 DNA: TGTGCCAGCAGCTTCGGCGGGATGAATACTAATGAAAAACTGTTTTTT.

The chain recombines TRBV5-1 with TRBJ2-1; possible D gene TRBD2, 6 bases. CDR3 length: 15 residues. Trimming took off 0 bases at V and 0 bases at J, with 7 bases between the two ends. Looked up from germline, CDR1 is SGHRS and CDR2 is YFSETQ. As DNA, the CDR3 is TGCGCCAGCAGCTTGGGCGGGAACTCCTACAATGAGCAGTTCTTC. Protein: CASSLGGNSYNEQFF.

In this sample, this clone turned up once. The chain links TRBV11-2 to TRBJ2-7; D is possibly TRBD1 (5 bases). The CDR3 length is 12 residues. Germline V gene lookup returns CDR1 SGHAT and CDR2 FQNNGV. V lost 11 bases and J lost 1, with 12 bases in between. The CDR3, as DNA: TGTGCCTCAAGGGGCCGATCCTACGAGCAGTACTTC. Its protein product is CASRGRSYEQYF. Looking up the rest from reference TRBV11-2 and TRBJ2-7 gives the full variable domain: EAGVAQSPRYKIIEKRQSVAFWCNPISGHATLYWYQQILGQGPKLLIQFQNNGVVDDSQLPKDRFSAERLKGVDSTLKIQPAKLEDSAVYLCASRGRSYEQYFGPGTRLTVT.